Presented here are 5 T cell receptor beta chains from one specimen sequenced in a study of T cell changes during pregnancy in multiple sclerosis. TCRdb's table, derived via immunoSEQ multiplex PCR, lists solely in-frame clones and lacks some. The sample contains tens of thousands of clones, around 92% of which appear only once. Sequencing was performed on CD8+ T cells from peripheral blood mononuclear cells, taken after pregnancy. All receptors derive from a female donor with multiple sclerosis, enrolled in a pregnancy study.

This chain uses TRBV9 with TRBJ2-7; 11 nucleotides line up with TRBD1. Germline trimming cut 4 bases from V and 4 bases from J; bases unmatched to any gene: 13. This CDR3 contains 17 residues. Germline V gives CDR1 SGDLS, CDR2 YYNGEE. In nucleotides, the CDR3 is TGTGCCAGCAGCACAGGACAGGGGGCGCGTGAGGGTTACGAGCAGTACTTC. It translates to CASSTGQGAREGYEQYF. Variable domain in full (rest from reference TRBV9 and TRBJ2-7): DSGVTQTPKHLITATGQRVTLRCSPRSGDLSVYWYQQSLDQGLQFLIQYYNGEERAKGNILERFSAQQFPDLHSELNLSSLELGDSALYFCASSTGQGAREGYEQYFGPGTRLTVT.

The J gene is TRBJ1-2, the V gene TRBV27; TRBD1 aligns across 8 bases. This CDR3 region has 13 residues. CDR1 and CDR2 (germline): MNHEY, SMNVEV (reference sequence). The V and J ends lost 3 bases and 4 bases, in that order; junction bases with no gene match: 1. As DNA, the CDR3 is TGTGCCAGCAGTTTTCAGGGGGCCTATGGCTACACCTTC. It is translated as CASSFQGAYGYTF.

The chain uses TRBV10-3 and TRBJ2-7, with D tentatively TRBD2 (5 bases). The CDR3 is 13 amino acids. Deletions cut 5 bases from V and 4 bases from J, with 12 bases between. Germline-derived CDR1 and CDR2 are ENHRY and SYGVKD. CDR3 region: CAISSATGYEQYF. For the CDR3, the DNA is TGTGCCATCAGTTCCGCGACGGGGTACGAGCAGTACTTC.

J is TRBJ2-1 and V is TRBV7-9, with 7 bases lining up with TRBD2. CDR1 is SEHNR and CDR2 is FQNEAQ in the germline V gene (reference sequence). The CDR3 is 16 residues long. The V and J ends lost 1 base and 5 bases, in that order; junction bases with no gene match: 8. The CDR3 DNA follows: TGTGCCAGCAGCTTAGATCGAGCGGGGAGCCACAATGAGCAGTTCTTC. Protein: CASSLDRAGSHNEQFF.

This chain connects TRBV29-1 to TRBJ2-2, with TRBD2 matching 10 bases. Germline V gene sequence: CDR1 SQVTM, CDR2 ANQGSEA. The CDR3 covers 16 residues. V lost 3 bases and J lost 1; bases outside the gene matches: 5. The CDR3 protein is CSVELAGALNTGELFF. DNA for the CDR3: TGCAGCGTTGAGCTAGCGGGGGCCTTGAACACCGGGGAGCTGTTTTTT.